These 18 T cell receptor beta chains originate from one sample sequenced in a study of blood T cell repertoires in COVID-19. The assay was immunoSEQ multiplex PCR, and TCRdb's table has in-frame clones only and misses some. The repertoire consists of a few hundred thousand clones, with 75% to 90% occurring once and the leading ten covering approximately 0.84%. Sequencing used peripheral blood. These receptors were taken from a man aged 25 to 40 with acute or convalescent COVID-19.

The rearrangement links TRBV19 to TRBJ2-7; 7 bases match TRBD1. The length of the CDR3 is 13 residues. The J segment lost 6 bases and the V segment lost 5 bases, leaving 7 bases of the junction unmatched. The germline V gene has CDR1 LNHDA and CDR2 SQIVND (reference sequence). CDR3 residues: CASSPDRASEQYF. CDR3 coding DNA: TGTGCCAGTAGTCCTGACAGGGCCAGCGAGCAGTACTTC.

Written as DNA, the CDR3 is TGTGCCAGCAGTTTAACGGGGGGAAGACAGCCCCAGCATTTT. This encodes CASSLTGGRQPQHF. V gene TRBV6-5 combines with J gene TRBJ1-5; possible D gene TRBD1, 5 bases. CDR1 is MNHEY and CDR2 is SVGAGI in the germline V gene. The length of the CDR3 is 14 residues. The ends were cut back, 4 bases at V and 7 bases at J, with 14 bases in the middle.

This clone was found once. This chain uses TRBV28 with TRBJ1-2, with 9 positions matching TRBD1. CDR1 is MDHEN, CDR2 SYDVKM, per germline. V shed 7 bases and J 5 bases; nucleotides not matched to a gene: 8. CDR3 length equals 14 residues. The CDR3 sequence: CASTIQGARYGYTF. The CDR3 nucleotides are TGTGCCAGCACAATACAGGGGGCCCGTTATGGCTACACCTTC.

This chain uses TRBV5-1 with TRBJ1-2, with a weak D call TRBD1 (6 bases). Germline CDR1 reads SGHRS; CDR2 reads YFSETQ. V gave up 0 bases and J gave up 3 bases, with 9 bases separating them. The CDR3 extends over 14 amino acids. Written as DNA, the CDR3 is TGCGCCAGCAGCTTGGAAGGACAGTACTATGGCTACACCTTC. As protein: CASSLEGQYYGYTF.

This chain connects TRBV19 to TRBJ1-3; D may be TRBD1 (5 bases). In germline, CDR1 is LNHDA, CDR2 SQIVND (reference sequence). The CDR3 spans 13 residues. V lost 9 bases to trimming and J lost 3 bases, with 12 bases between them. The CDR3 spells CASEQVYGNTIYF. DNA for the CDR3: TGTGCCAGCGAACAGGTCTATGGAAACACCATATATTTT.

A remark on this clone: Other DNA sequences in the sample encode the same CDR3. This chain joins TRBV2 and TRBJ2-4; D is unclear. V was cut by 3 bases and J by 0 bases, with 3 bases left in between. The CDR3 has 13 amino acids. CDR1 is SNHLY and CDR2 is FYNNEI in the germline V gene. The CDR3 region is CASSDLAKNIQYF. Here the CDR3 DNA reads TGTGCCAGCAGTGACCTAGCCAAAAACATTCAGTACTTC. Together with reference TRBV2 and TRBJ2-4, the CDR3 gives the full variable domain: EPEVTQTPSHQVTQMGQEVILRCVPISNHLYFYWYRQILGQKVEFLVSFYNNEISEKSEIFDDQFSVERPDGSNFTLKIRSTKLEDSAMYFCASSDLAKNIQYFGAGTRLSVL.

A few counts support this clone. The V call is TRBV30, the J call TRBJ2-1, with a weak D call TRBD2 (5 bases). The CDR3 loop spans 16 amino acids. V was cut by 5 bases and J by 0 bases, with 17 bases left in between. Germline values: CDR1 GTSNPN, CDR2 SVGIG (reference sequence). This CDR3 is CAWSGGPDSSYNEQFF. For the CDR3, the DNA is TGTGCCTGGTCTGGAGGTCCGGATAGCTCCTACAATGAGCAGTTCTTC. The variable domain in full, completed from reference TRBV30 and TRBJ2-1, reads SQTIHQWPATLVQPVGSPLSLECTVEGTSNPNLYWYRQAAGRGLQLLFYSVGIGQISSEVPQNLSASRPQDRQFILSSKKLLLSDSGFYLCAWSGGPDSSYNEQFFGPGTRLTVL.

The rearrangement joins TRBV12-5 to TRBJ2-1; D gene unclear. Germline V gene lookup returns CDR1 LGHNT and CDR2 FRNRAP. Between the trimmed V and J ends, which lost 5 bases and 6 bases, there was a span of 17 bases. CDR3 length: 15 amino acids. The CDR3 DNA sequence: TGTGCTAGTGGTCCCCCCGGAGTAGCAGCCAATGAGCAGTTCTTC. This translates into CASGPPGVAANEQFF.

The rearrangement joins TRBV5-1 to TRBJ1-4, with TRBD1 identical over 8 bases. With V trimmed by 0 bases and J by 6 bases, 1 base remained unmatched. The CDR3 runs to 14 residues. From germline, CDR1 is SGHRS and CDR2 YFSETQ. The DNA for the CDR3 is TGCGCCAGCAGCTTGGCAGGGGGCGATGAAAAACTGTTTTTT. The encoded protein is CASSLAGGDEKLFF.

CDR3: CASSYGGDTQYF. The CDR3 nucleotides are TGTGCCAGCAGCTATGGAGGGGATACGCAGTATTTT. The chain joins TRBV7-9 to TRBJ2-3; perhaps TRBD2 as D (6 bases). V was cut by 4 bases and J by 6 bases, with 8 bases left in between. This CDR3 has 12 residues. Germline loops: CDR1 SEHNR, CDR2 FQNEAQ (reference sequence).

CDR3 residues: CASSRQSDTEAFF. As DNA, the CDR3 is TGTGCCAGCAGCCGACAATCGGACACTGAAGCTTTCTTT. This chain joins TRBV5-4 and TRBJ1-1, with D unclear. The CDR3 is 13 residues long. Trimming cost V 4 bases and J 3 bases, with 10 bases left between them. Per germline, CDR1 SGHNT and CDR2 YYREEE (reference sequence).

The chain couples TRBV19 to TRBJ1-4; maybe TRBD1 (5 bases). The CDR3 is 13 residues long. CDR1 and CDR2 (germline): LNHDA, SQIVND (reference sequence). Trimming took 6 bases from V and 4 from J, leaving 9 bases between them. The CDR3 bases are TGTGCCAGTAGAGCAGGGCGTAATGAAAAACTGTTTTTT. Its translation is CASRAGRNEKLFF.

The chain has TRBV21-1 and TRBJ1-3; TRBD1 is the table's D call, not checked against the DNA. TRBV21-1 counts as a pseudogene. CDR3 length equals 17 residues. The CDR3 here is CASSKAHSTKQGNTIYF. The CDR3 DNA sequence: TGTGCCAGCAGCAAAGCCCACTCGACAAAACAGGGAAACACCATATATTTT.

The chain recombines TRBV5-1 with TRBJ2-1; D gene unclear. Germline V gene sequence: CDR1 SGHRS, CDR2 YFSETQ. V shed 0 bases and J shed 5 bases, with 9 bases lying between them. The CDR3 sequence is 14 residues long. This CDR3 reads CASSLVEPDNEQFF. CDR3 sequence (DNA): TGCGCCAGCAGCTTGGTTGAGCCTGACAATGAGCAGTTCTTC.

The V gene is TRBV29-1, the J gene TRBJ2-7; 7 bases map to TRBD1. The germline CDR1 and CDR2 sequences are SQVTM and ANQGSEA. The CDR3 consists of 12 residues. Trimming removed 6 bases from V and 9 bases from J; junction bases left unmatched: 11. The CDR3 sequence: CSVGDSFRGQYF. CDR3 DNA: TGCAGCGTGGGGGACAGTTTTCGTGGGCAGTACTTC.

The genes are TRBV6-1 and TRBJ1-6, with 8 bases that match TRBD1. Germline V gives CDR1 MNHNS, CDR2 SASEGT. V lost 1 base and J lost 5; bases outside the gene matches: 1. The CDR3 loop spans 15 amino acids. The CDR3 bases are TGTGCCAGCAGTGAAGGGACAGGGAATAATTCACCCCTCCACTTT. Translation gives CASSEGTGNNSPLHF.

The chain couples TRBV28 to TRBJ1-1; TRBD1 matches at 7 bases. The CDR3 is 15 amino acids. CDR1 and CDR2 from the germline V gene are MDHEN and SYDVKM. The V segment lost 3 bases and the J segment 2 bases; nucleotides outside the gene matches: 6. As DNA, the CDR3 is TGTGCCAGCAGTTTCAGGGGGAGGAGCAACACTGAAGCTTTCTTT. This sequence encodes CASSFRGRSNTEAFF.

The genes are TRBV5-1 and TRBJ2-2; 10 nucleotides align to TRBD2. The CDR3 is 16 residues long. With V trimmed by 1 base and J by 7 bases, 7 bases remained unmatched. Per germline, CDR1 SGHRS and CDR2 YFSETQ. This chain's CDR3 is CASSLTSGVAGGELFF. The CDR3 region has the DNA TGCGCCAGCAGCTTGACTAGCGGGGTTGCGGGCGGGGAGCTGTTTTTT.